A single sample gave rise to the 26 T cell receptor beta chains below, sequenced in a study of cytomegalovirus exposure and HLA in healthy donors. The primer mix had 60 Vbeta and 13 Jbeta primers. Profiling relied on immunoSEQ multiplex PCR, and the TCRdb table lists in-frame clones only, not all of them. With under 85,000 clones in the sample, the ten largest clones hold around 15%. Sequencing was done on a sample of PBMCs. These receptors originate from a boy between 5 and 17 years old in good health and CMV-seronegative.

The genes are TRBV30 and TRBJ1-1; possible D gene TRBD1, 6 bases. Germline CDR1 is GTSNPN and CDR2 is SVGIG (reference sequence). This CDR3 spans 16 amino acids. Trimming cost V 4 bases and J 0 bases, with 18 bases left between them. DNA of the CDR3: TGTGCCTGGAATCGACAGAGGGGGGGGGTGAACACTGAAGCTTTCTTT. As protein: CAWNRQRGGVNTEAFF.

The chain employs TRBV9 and TRBJ2-3; 10 nucleotides agree with TRBD2. CDR3 length: 15 amino acids. J was trimmed by 5 bases and V by 1 base; bases with no gene match: 4. Germline V gives CDR1 SGDLS, CDR2 YYNGEE. The CDR3 loop reads CASSVLAGDRDTQYF. The DNA of the CDR3 is TGTGCCAGCAGCGTACTAGCGGGAGACAGAGATACGCAGTATTTT.

The chain employs TRBV7-6 and TRBJ2-6; TRBD2 is a possible D gene (7 bases). CDR1 SGHVS and CDR2 FNYEAQ come from the germline V gene. The CDR3 contains 16 residues. Trimming took off 0 bases at V and 4 bases at J, with 10 bases between the two ends. Here the CDR3 reads CASSLAGGGGANVLTF. The CDR3 nucleotides read TGTGCCAGCAGCTTAGCCGGCGGGGGCGGGGCCAACGTCCTGACTTTC.

The chain joins TRBV7-2 to TRBJ2-1; 12 bases line up with TRBD2. The trim removed 0 bases at V and 7 bases at J, leaving 10 bases unmatched. CDR1 and CDR2 (germline): SGHTA, FQGNSA. The CDR3 is 18 residues long. The CDR3: CASSLAFGLAGYTNEQFF. Written as DNA, the CDR3 is TGTGCCAGCAGCTTAGCGTTTGGACTAGCGGGGTATACGAATGAGCAGTTCTTC.

V gene TRBV30 combines with J gene TRBJ2-2; 12 nucleotides line up with TRBD2. J lost 4 bases, V lost 7 bases, and 19 bases had no gene match. Germline CDR1 GTSNPN, CDR2 SVGIG (reference sequence). CDR3 length: 19 residues. The CDR3 nucleotides are TGTGCCTCCCTCGGCGGGACAGGACTAGCGGGATCTCTCACCGGGGAGCTGTTTTTT. This sequence encodes CASLGGTGLAGSLTGELFF.

This chain joins TRBV11-2 and TRBJ1-1; TRBD1 matches 8 bases. The V gene end was trimmed by 5 bases and the J gene end by 1 base; junction bases not matched to a gene: 6. CDR1 and CDR2 from the germline V gene are SGHAT and FQNNGV. The CDR3 is 15 amino acids. CDR3 nucleotide sequence: TGTGCCAGCAGCCGCGGACAGGGATCGAACACTGAAGCTTTCTTT. Translated, it gives CASSRGQGSNTEAFF.

CDR3 sequence: CSVRQGRVANTEAFF. DNA for the CDR3: TGCAGCGTTAGACAGGGCCGAGTCGCTAACACTGAAGCTTTCTTT. V gene TRBV29-1 combines with J gene TRBJ1-1; TRBD1 agrees at 7 bases. CDR3 length equals 15 residues. Germline CDR1 is SQVTM and CDR2 is ANQGSEA. Trimming at V came to 5 bases and at J to 2 bases, leaving 11 bases not matched to a gene.

The chain couples TRBV11-2 to TRBJ2-5; possible D gene TRBD2, 5 bases. With 3 bases removed from V and 5 bases from J, the gap between germline ends came to 19 bases. Germline V gives CDR1 SGHAT, CDR2 FQNNGV. The CDR3 extends over 16 amino acids. The CDR3 DNA sequence: TGTGCCAGCAGCTTCCCGAGCGACTCCGGCGGGGAGACCCAGTACTTC. It is translated as CASSFPSDSGGETQYF.

The J gene is TRBJ2-7, the V gene TRBV27; maybe TRBD2 (6 bases). CDR3 length equals 12 residues. Trimming shortened V by 4 bases and J by 6 bases, and 10 bases separated the two germline ends. CDR1 and CDR2 (germline): MNHEY, SMNVEV (reference sequence). The CDR3 sequence: CASSSGVTEQYF. Written as DNA, the CDR3 is TGTGCCAGCAGTTCGGGGGTCACCGAGCAGTACTTC.

V and J are TRBV2 and TRBJ1-3, with 7 bases aligning to TRBD1. The junction had 3 bases not matched to a gene; V was cut back by 6 bases and J by 1 base. This CDR3 has 14 amino acids. Germline V lookup: CDR1 SNHLY, CDR2 FYNNEI. CDR3 nucleotides: TGTGCCAGCAGGGGGACAGCATCTGGAAACACCATATATTTT. Its translation: CASRGTASGNTIYF.

The rearrangement uses TRBV27 and TRBJ2-2; 8 bases match TRBD2. V lost 6 bases to trimming and J lost 6 bases; unmatched junction nucleotides: 12. CDR1 MNHEY and CDR2 SMNVEV come from the germline V gene (reference sequence). The CDR3 is made up of 16 amino acids. The CDR3 spells CASRVNSAGASGELFF. The CDR3 DNA follows: TGTGCCAGCAGGGTTAACTCAGCGGGAGCCTCCGGGGAGCTGTTTTTT.

The chain uses TRBV2 and TRBJ2-5; D unclear. V dropped 4 bases and J dropped 2 bases, with 5 bases sitting between them. This CDR3 has 12 residues. Germline V lookup: CDR1 SNHLY, CDR2 FYNNEI. Here the CDR3 DNA reads TGTGCCAGCAGTGCCAATCAAGAGACCCAGTACTTC. Its protein product is CASSANQETQYF.

The chain links TRBV9 to TRBJ1-2, with 7 bases matching TRBD1. V gave up 4 bases and J gave up 0 bases; unmatched junction bases: 12. The CDR3 contains 17 residues. Looked up from germline, CDR1 is SGDLS and CDR2 is YYNGEE. The CDR3 reads CASSLSDRPDTNYGYTF. Written as DNA, the CDR3 is TGTGCCAGCAGCCTCTCGGACAGGCCCGACACTAACTATGGCTACACCTTC.

This chain connects TRBV6-5 to TRBJ2-3, with D maybe TRBD1 (6 bases). There are 13 residues in the CDR3. CDR1 is MNHEY, CDR2 SVGAGI, per germline. The V end lost 5 bases, the J end lost 6 bases, and 12 bases lay between the germline ends. The CDR3 DNA is TGTGCCAGCAGTGCACAGGGAACGGATACGCAGTATTTT. Encoded protein: CASSAQGTDTQYF.

The genes are TRBV4-1 and TRBJ1-1, with TRBD1 identical over 11 bases. V lost 0 bases and J lost 4; bases outside the gene matches: 4. CDR1 and CDR2 (germline): MGHRA, YSYEKL. This CDR3 comprises 16 residues. The CDR3, as DNA: TGCGCCAGCAGCCAAGAGCCCGGGACAGGGGGCACTGAAGCTTTCTTT. This gives the protein CASSQEPGTGGTEAFF.

The chain recombines TRBV9 with TRBJ2-7; 7 positions agree with TRBD1. CDR1 SGDLS and CDR2 YYNGEE come from the germline V gene. This CDR3 contains 19 residues. Losses at the gene ends were 3 bases for V and 3 bases for J; bases not matched to a gene: 21. As DNA, the CDR3 is TGTGCCAGCAGCGCCGACAGGACAGGTAACCCAAGCACGTACTACGAGCAGTACTTC. This codes for CASSADRTGNPSTYYEQYF. Supplemented by reference TRBV9 and TRBJ2-7, the full variable domain reads DSGVTQTPKHLITATGQRVTLRCSPRSGDLSVYWYQQSLDQGLQFLIQYYNGEERAKGNILERFSAQQFPDLHSELNLSSLELGDSALYFCASSADRTGNPSTYYEQYFGPGTRLTVT.

The chain links TRBV7-2 to TRBJ2-1, with 11 bases identical to TRBD2. The CDR3 sequence is 15 residues long. V shed 4 bases, J shed 5 bases, and the junction held 4 bases outside the gene matches. Germline V gives CDR1 SGHTA, CDR2 FQGNSA. CDR3 nucleotide sequence: TGTGCCAGCAGCTACACTAGCGGGAGTCACAATGAGCAGTTCTTC. It codes for CASSYTSGSHNEQFF. Combining the CDR3 with reference TRBV7-2 and TRBJ2-1 gives the whole variable domain GAGVSQSPSNKVTEKGKDVELRCDPISGHTALYWYRQSLGQGLEFLIYFQGNSAPDKSGLPSDRFSAERTGGSVSTLTIQRTQQEDSAVYLCASSYTSGSHNEQFFGPGTRLTVL.

The V call is TRBV5-5, the J call TRBJ1-1, with TRBD1 matching 10 bases. Germline lookup yields CDR1 SGHKS and CDR2 YYEKEE (reference sequence). V was clipped by 4 bases and J by 6 bases; unmatched bases: 3. The CDR3 length is 13 residues. CDR3 nucleotide sequence: TGTGCCAGCAGCACGGACAGGGGGGCTGAAGCTTTCTTT. The encoded protein is CASSTDRGAEAFF.

The V and J genes are TRBV30 and TRBJ1-4, with D possibly TRBD1 on 5 matching bases. Germline V gene lookup returns CDR1 GTSNPN and CDR2 SVGIG (reference sequence). This CDR3 region has 14 residues. Trimming took 3 bases from V and 0 from J, leaving 8 bases between them. CDR3 nucleotides: TGTGCCTGGAGAGACAGCGCAACTAATGAAAAACTGTTTTTT. This translates into CAWRDSATNEKLFF. Filled out from reference TRBV30 and TRBJ1-4, the complete variable domain reads SQTIHQWPATLVQPVGSPLSLECTVEGTSNPNLYWYRQAAGRGLQLLFYSVGIGQISSEVPQNLSASRPQDRQFILSSKKLLLSDSGFYLCAWRDSATNEKLFFGSGTQLSVL.

The chain links TRBV6-1 to TRBJ2-1; D possibly corresponds to TRBD2 (7 bases). The CDR3 is 13 amino acids. V was trimmed by 11 bases and J by 9 bases, leaving 20 bases between them. In germline, CDR1 is MNHNS, CDR2 SASEGT. CDR3 region: CAAGEGGGLEQFF. CDR3 sequence (DNA): TGTGCCGCCGGCGAGGGAGGGGGGCTTGAGCAGTTCTTC.

The rearrangement links TRBV19 to TRBJ2-6, with 10 bases matching TRBD1. The CDR3 totals 17 residues. Germline loops: CDR1 LNHDA, CDR2 SQIVND (reference sequence). V lost 1 base and J lost 2; bases outside the gene matches: 2. The CDR3 coding sequence is TGTGCCAGTAGTATAGCCGGGACAGGGGCTGGGGCCAACGTCCTGACTTTC. Its translation is CASSIAGTGAGANVLTF.

J is TRBJ2-3 and V is TRBV7-9; a weak D match, TRBD1 (6 bases). The V gene lost 6 bases and the J gene lost 3 bases, with 16 bases spanning the gap. CDR3 length: 15 amino acids. Germline-derived CDR1 and CDR2 are SEHNR and FQNEAQ (reference sequence). The CDR3 reads CASSPSQGVTDTQYF. In DNA form, the CDR3 reads TGTGCCAGCAGTCCGTCACAGGGTGTGACAGATACGCAGTATTTT.

The chain couples TRBV28 to TRBJ2-2; no definite D call. Germline values: CDR1 MDHEN, CDR2 SYDVKM. This CDR3 region has 12 residues. V gave up 7 bases and J gave up 6 bases, with 9 bases separating them. CDR3 DNA: TGTGCCAGCACACCCTATCCCGGGGAGCTGTTTTTT. It yields the protein CASTPYPGELFF.

This rearrangement joins TRBV5-1 to TRBJ1-4; no clear D. Trimming took 6 bases from V and 5 from J, leaving 17 bases between them. Germline V CDR1 and CDR2: SGHRS, YFSETQ. This CDR3 is built from 15 residues. The CDR3 spells CASKVTVSLNEKLFF. The CDR3 nucleotides are TGCGCCAGCAAGGTAACAGTCTCCTTAAATGAAAAACTGTTTTTT. Using reference TRBV5-1 and TRBJ1-4 for the parts outside the CDR3, the full variable domain is KAGVTQTPRYLIKTRGQQVTLSCSPISGHRSVSWYQQTPGQGLQFLFEYFSETQRNKGNFPGRFSGRQFSNSRSEMNVSTLELGDSALYLCASKVTVSLNEKLFFGSGTQLSVL.

This chain uses TRBV7-8 with TRBJ1-2; TRBD1 is a possible D gene (6 bases). The V and J ends lost 4 bases and 7 bases respectively, with 16 bases between them. The CDR3 length is 14 residues. Germline V gene sequence: CDR1 SGHVS, CDR2 FQNEAQ. CDR3 in amino acids: CASSSEQGPLGYTF. In DNA, the CDR3 is TGTGCCAGCAGCTCGGAACAGGGTCCGCTTGGCTACACCTTC.

This chain joins TRBV10-3 and TRBJ1-1; D is possibly TRBD1 (6 bases). There are 16 residues in the CDR3. CDR1 ENHRY and CDR2 SYGVKD come from the germline V gene. Trimming shortened V by 11 bases and J by 1 base, and 23 bases separated the two germline ends. CDR3 in DNA: TGTGCCTCAAACGGGTTGGCAGGGGATAAGAACACTGAAGCTTTCTTT. It codes for CASNGLAGDKNTEAFF.